This T cell receptor beta chain was observed in a study of T-cell memory formation after mild COVID-19. TCRdb re-derived calls from the 5' RACE reads in MiXCR, one entry per CDR3 protein. The sample includes more than 75,000 distinct CDR3 sequences, about 15% seen only once; the top ten take 31%. The V gene's germline CDR1 is SGDLS and CDR2 YYNGEE. V was trimmed by 3 bases and J by 6 bases, leaving 11 bases between them. The CDR3 is 13 amino acids. J is TRBJ2-3 and V is TRBV9, with unresolved D. The specimen was PBMCs or a T cell subset sorted from them (not recorded which). The clonotype originates from an adult woman who had mild COVID-19 (a few samples of this study predate the infection). Cell type and time point are not known. The CDR3 coding sequence is TGTGCCAGCAGCGACCCCCCTGAGGATACGCAGTATTTT. Protein: CASSDPPEDTQYF.